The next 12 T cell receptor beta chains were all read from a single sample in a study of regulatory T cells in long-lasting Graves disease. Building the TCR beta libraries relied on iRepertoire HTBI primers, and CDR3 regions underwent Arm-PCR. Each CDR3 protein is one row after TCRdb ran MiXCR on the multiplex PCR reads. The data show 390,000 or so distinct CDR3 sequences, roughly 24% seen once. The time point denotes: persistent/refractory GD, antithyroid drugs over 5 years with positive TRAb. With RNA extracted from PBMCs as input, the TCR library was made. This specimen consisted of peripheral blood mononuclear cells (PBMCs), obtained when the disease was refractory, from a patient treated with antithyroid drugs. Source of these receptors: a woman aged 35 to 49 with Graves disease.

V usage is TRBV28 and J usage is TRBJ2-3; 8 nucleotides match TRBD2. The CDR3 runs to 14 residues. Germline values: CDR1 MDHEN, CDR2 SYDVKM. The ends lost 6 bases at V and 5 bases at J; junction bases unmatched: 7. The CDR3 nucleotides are TGTGCCAGCAGATGGAGCGGGAGAGGAGATACGCAGTATTTT. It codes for CASRWSGRGDTQYF.

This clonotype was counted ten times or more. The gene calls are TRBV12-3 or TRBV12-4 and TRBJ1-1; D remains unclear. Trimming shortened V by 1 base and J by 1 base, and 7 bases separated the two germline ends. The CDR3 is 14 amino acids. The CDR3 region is CASSLGSKNTEAFF. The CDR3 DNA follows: TGTGCCAGCAGTTTAGGCAGTAAGAACACTGAAGCTTTCTTT.

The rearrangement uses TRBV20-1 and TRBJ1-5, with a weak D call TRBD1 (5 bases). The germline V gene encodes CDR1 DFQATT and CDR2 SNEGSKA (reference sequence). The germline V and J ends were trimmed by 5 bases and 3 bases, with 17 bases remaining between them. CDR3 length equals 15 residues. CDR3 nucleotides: TGCAGTGCTGCAAAGCTGGGGCAGTACAATCAGCCCCAGCATTTT. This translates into CSAAKLGQYNQPQHF.

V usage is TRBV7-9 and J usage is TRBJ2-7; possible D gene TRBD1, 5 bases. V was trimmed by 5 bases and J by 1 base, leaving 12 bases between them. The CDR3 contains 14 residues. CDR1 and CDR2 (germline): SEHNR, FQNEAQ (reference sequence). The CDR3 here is CASSLQTESYEQYF. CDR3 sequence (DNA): TGTGCCAGCAGCCTCCAGACAGAATCCTACGAGCAGTACTTC.

CDR3 DNA: TGTGCCAGCAGACCCCTACCTAGCGGTCTCCACGAGCAGTACTTC. Translating it yields CASRPLPSGLHEQYF. This chain uses TRBV11-2 with TRBJ2-7; 7 nucleotides agree with TRBD2. J gave up 5 bases and V 6 bases, and 13 bases lay outside the gene matches. The CDR3 sequence is 15 residues long. Germline V gives CDR1 SGHAT, CDR2 FQNNGV.

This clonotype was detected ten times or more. The chain's CDR3 is CASSLGRNTGELFF. Here the CDR3 DNA reads TGTGCCAGCAGCTTAGGTCGTAACACCGGGGAGCTGTTTTTT. This chain links TRBV7-8 with TRBJ2-2; D is undetermined. The CDR3 runs 14 residues. Germline assignment: CDR1 SGHVS and CDR2 FQNEAQ. V lost 1 base to trimming and J lost 2 bases, with 5 bases between them. The full variable domain, its missing parts supplied by reference TRBV7-8 and TRBJ2-2, is GAGVSQSPRYKVAKRGQDVALRCDPISGHVSLFWYQQALGQGPEFLTYFQNEAQLDKSGLPSDRFFAERPEGSVSTLKIQRTQQEDSAVYLCASSLGRNTGELFFGEGSRLTVL.

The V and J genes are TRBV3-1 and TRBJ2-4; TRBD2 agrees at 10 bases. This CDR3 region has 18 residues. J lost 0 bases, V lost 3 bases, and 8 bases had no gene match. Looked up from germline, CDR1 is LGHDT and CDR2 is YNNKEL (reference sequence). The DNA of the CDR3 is TGTGCCAGCAGCCATACCAGCGGGAGGGGGGGAGCCAAAAACATTCAGTACTTC. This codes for CASSHTSGRGGAKNIQYF.

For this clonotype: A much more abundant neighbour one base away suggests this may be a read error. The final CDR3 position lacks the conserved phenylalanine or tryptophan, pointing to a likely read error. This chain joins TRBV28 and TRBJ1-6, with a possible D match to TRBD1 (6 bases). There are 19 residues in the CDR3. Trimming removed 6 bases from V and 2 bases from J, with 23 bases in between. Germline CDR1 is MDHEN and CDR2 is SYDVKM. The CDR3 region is CASRTLFRWGAAYNSPLHL. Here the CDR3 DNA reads TGTGCCAGCAGAACTCTGTTTCGCTGGGGGGCGGCCTATAATTCACCCCTCCACCTT.

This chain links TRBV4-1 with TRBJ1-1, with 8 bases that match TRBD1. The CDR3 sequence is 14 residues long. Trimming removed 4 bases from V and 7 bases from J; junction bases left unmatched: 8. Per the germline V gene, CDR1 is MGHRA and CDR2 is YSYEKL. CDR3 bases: TGCGCCAGCAGCCCTGGACAGGGCCCGTTTGAAGCTTTCTTT. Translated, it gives CASSPGQGPFEAFF.

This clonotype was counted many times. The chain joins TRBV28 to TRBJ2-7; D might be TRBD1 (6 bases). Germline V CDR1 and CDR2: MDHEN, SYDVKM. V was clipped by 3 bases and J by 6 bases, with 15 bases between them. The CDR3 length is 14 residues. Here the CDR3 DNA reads TGTGCCAGCAGTTTTCTACAGGGCCGGAGCGAGCAGTACTTC. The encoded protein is CASSFLQGRSEQYF.

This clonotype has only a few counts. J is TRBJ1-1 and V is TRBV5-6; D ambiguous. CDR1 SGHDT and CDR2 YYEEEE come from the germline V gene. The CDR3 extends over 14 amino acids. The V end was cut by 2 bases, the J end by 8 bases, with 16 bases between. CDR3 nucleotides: TGTGCCAGCAGCTTTGGACTGGGCGGAATGGAAGCTTTCTTT. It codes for CASSFGLGGMEAFF. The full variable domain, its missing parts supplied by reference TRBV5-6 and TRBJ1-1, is DAGVTQSPTHLIKTRGQQVTLRCSPKSGHDTVSWYQQALGQGPQFIFQYYEEEERQRGNFPDRFSGHQFPNYSSELNVNALLLGDSALYLCASSFGLGGMEAFFGQGTRLTVV.

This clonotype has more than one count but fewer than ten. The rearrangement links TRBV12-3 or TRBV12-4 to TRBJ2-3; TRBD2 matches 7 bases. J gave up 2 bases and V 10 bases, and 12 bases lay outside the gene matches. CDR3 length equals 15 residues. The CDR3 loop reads CATTFGGSVTDTQYF. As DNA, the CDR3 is TGTGCCACAACCTTCGGCGGGAGTGTCACAGATACGCAGTATTTT.